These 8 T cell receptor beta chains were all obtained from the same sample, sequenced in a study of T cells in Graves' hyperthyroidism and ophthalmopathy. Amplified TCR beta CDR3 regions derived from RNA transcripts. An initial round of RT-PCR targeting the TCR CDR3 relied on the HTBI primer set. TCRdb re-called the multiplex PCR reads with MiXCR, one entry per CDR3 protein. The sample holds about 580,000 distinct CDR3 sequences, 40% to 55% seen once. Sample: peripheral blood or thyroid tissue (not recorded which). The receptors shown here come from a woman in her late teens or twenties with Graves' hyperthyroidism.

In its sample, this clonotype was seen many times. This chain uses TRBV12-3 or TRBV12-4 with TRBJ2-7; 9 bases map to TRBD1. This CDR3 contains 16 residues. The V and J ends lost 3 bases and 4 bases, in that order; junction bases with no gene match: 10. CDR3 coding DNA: TGTGCCAGCAGTTTTTATGTGGTGGACAGGGGTTACGAGCAGTACTTC. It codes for CASSFYVVDRGYEQYF.

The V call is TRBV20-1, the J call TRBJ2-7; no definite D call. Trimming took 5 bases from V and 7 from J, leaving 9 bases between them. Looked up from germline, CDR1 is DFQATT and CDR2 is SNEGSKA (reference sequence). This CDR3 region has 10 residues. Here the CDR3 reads CSAAADEQYF. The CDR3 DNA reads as TGCAGTGCTGCGGCGGATGAGCAGTACTTC.

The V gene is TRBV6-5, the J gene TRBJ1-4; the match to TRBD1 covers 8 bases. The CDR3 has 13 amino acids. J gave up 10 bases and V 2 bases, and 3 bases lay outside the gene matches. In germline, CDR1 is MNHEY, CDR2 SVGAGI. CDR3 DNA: TGTGCCAGCAGTTACGAACAGGGGGGAAAACTGTTTTTT. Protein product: CASSYEQGGKLFF.

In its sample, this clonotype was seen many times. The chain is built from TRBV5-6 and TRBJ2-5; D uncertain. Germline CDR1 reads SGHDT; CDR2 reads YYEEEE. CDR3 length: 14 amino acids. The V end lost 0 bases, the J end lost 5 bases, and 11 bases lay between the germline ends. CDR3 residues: CASSLDIGRETQYF. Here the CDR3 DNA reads TGTGCCAGCAGCTTGGATATTGGCAGGGAGACCCAGTACTTC.

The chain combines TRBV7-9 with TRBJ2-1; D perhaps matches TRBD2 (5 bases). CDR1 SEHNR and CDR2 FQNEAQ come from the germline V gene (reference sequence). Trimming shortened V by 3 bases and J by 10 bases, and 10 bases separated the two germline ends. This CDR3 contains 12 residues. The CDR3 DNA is TGTGCCAGCAGCTTTCCACGAGGGGAGCAGTTCTTC. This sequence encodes CASSFPRGEQFF.

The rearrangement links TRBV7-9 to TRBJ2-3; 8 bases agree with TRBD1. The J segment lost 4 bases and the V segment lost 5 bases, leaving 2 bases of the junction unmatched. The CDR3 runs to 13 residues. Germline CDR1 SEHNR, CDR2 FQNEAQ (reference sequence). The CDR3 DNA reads TGTGCCAGCAGCCAACAGGGGGCAGATACGCAGTATTTT. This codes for CASSQQGADTQYF.

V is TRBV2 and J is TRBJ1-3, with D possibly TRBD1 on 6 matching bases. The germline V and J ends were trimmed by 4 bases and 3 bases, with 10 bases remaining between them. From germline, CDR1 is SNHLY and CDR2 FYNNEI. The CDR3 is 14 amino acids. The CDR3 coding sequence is TGTGCCAGCAGTGGACAGGCCCTTGGAAACACCATATATTTT. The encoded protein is CASSGQALGNTIYF.

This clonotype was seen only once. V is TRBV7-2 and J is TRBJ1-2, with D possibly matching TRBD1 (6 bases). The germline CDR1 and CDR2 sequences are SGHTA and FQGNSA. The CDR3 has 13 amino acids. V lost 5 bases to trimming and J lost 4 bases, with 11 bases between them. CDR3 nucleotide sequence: TGTGCCAGCAGCAGGGGGGCTTTCTATGGCTACACCTTC. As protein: CASSRGAFYGYTF.